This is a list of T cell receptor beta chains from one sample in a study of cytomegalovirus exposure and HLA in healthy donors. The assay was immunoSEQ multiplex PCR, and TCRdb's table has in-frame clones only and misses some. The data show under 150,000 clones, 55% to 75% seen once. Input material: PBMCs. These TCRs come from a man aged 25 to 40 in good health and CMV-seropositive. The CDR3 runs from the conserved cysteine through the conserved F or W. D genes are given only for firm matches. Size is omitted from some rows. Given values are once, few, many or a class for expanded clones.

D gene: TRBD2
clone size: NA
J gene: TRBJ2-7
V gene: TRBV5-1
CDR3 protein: CASRSGTTYEQYF
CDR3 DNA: TGCGCCAGCAGGTCGGGGACTACCTACGAGCAGTACTTC

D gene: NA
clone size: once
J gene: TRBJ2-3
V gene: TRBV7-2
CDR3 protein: CASSFDRHTDTQYF
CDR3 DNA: TGTGCCAGCAGCTTTGACAGGCACACAGATACGCAGTATTTT

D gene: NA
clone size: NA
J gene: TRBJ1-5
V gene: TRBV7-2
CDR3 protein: CASTWGGRTNQPQHF
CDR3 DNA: TGTGCCAGCACATGGGGGGGCCGCACTAATCAGCCCCAGCATTTT

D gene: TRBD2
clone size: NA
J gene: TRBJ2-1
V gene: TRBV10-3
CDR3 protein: CAISPPLAGASYEQFF
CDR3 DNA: TGTGCCATCAGTCCTCCTCTAGCGGGAGCTAGTTATGAGCAGTTCTTC

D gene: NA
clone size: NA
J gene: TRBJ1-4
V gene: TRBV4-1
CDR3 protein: CASSQRRTSNEKLFF
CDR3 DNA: TGCGCCAGCAGCCAAAGGAGAACCAGTAATGAAAAACTGTTTTTT

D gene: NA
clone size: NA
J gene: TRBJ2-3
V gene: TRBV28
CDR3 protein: CASSLLGGSFTDTQYF
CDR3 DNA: TGTGCCAGCAGTCTTCTAGGAGGCAGTTTCACAGATACGCAGTATTTT

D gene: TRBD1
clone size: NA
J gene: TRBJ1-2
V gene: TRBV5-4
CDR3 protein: CASSSRGQGGYGYTF
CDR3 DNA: TGTGCCAGCAGCTCACGGGGACAGGGAGGGTATGGCTACACCTTC

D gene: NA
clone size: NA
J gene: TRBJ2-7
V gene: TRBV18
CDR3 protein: CASSPKTSYEQYF
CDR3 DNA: TGTGCCAGCTCACCCAAAACTAGCTACGAGCAGTACTTC

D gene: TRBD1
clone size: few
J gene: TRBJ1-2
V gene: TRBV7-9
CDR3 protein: CASSSGTGRGYTF
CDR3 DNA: TGTGCCAGCAGCTCAGGGACAGGGCGAGGCTACACCTTC

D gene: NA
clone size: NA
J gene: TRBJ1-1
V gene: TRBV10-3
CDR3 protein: CAISESGDQSTEAFF
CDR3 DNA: TGTGCCATCAGTGAATCAGGGGATCAGAGCACTGAAGCTTTCTTT

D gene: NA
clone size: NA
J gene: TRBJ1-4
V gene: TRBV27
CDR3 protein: CASSLFPFVSATNEKLFF
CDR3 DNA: TGTGCCAGCAGTTTATTCCCGTTCGTATCTGCAACTAATGAAAAACTGTTTTTT

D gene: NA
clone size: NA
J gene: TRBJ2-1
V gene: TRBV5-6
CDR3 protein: CASSLFASTGLPYNEQFF
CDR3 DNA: TGTGCCAGCAGCTTATTCGCCTCGACAGGATTGCCCTACAATGAGCAGTTCTTC

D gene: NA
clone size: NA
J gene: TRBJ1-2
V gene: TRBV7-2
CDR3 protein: CASSPGGHSILMVKGYTF
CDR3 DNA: TGTGCCAGCAGCCCGGGGGGACACTCCATTCTAATGGTTAAGGGCTACACCTTC

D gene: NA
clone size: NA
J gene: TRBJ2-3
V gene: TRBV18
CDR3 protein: CASSPLHGGPTDTQCF
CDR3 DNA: TGTGCCAGCTCACCACTTCATGGGGGCCCCACAGATACGCAGTGTTTT

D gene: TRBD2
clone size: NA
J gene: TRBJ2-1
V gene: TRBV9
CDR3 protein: CASSTGLVEGGVIF
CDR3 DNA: TGTGCCAGCAGCACGGGACTAGTAGAGGGGGGGGTGATCTTC

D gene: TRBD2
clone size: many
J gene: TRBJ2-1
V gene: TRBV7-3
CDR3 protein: CASSLAGLAGGGEQFF
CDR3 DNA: TGTGCCAGCAGCTTAGCGGGACTAGCGGGAGGGGGTGAGCAGTTCTTC

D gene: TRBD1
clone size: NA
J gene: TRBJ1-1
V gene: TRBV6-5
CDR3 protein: CASSYWGQGWDTEAFF
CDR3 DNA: TGTGCCAGCAGTTACTGGGGACAGGGGTGGGACACTGAAGCTTTCTTT

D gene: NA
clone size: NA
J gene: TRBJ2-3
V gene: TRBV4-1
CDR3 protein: CASSLAPAEATDTQYF
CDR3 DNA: TGCGCCAGCAGCCTTGCCCCAGCGGAGGCCACAGATACGCAGTATTTT

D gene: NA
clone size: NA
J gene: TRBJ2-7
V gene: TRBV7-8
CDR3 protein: CASSLAQGWIYEQYF
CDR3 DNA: TGTGCCAGCAGCTTAGCACAGGGATGGATCTACGAGCAGTACTTC

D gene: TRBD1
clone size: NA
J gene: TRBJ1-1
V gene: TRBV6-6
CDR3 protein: CASRPQGQGFPEAFF
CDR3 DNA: TGTGCCAGCAGGCCTCAGGGACAGGGGTTTCCTGAAGCTTTCTTT

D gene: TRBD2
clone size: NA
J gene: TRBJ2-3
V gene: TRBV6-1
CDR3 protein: CASSGLEWTSGFTDTQYF
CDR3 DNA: TGTGCCAGCAGTGGCTTGGAATGGACTAGTGGCTTCACAGATACGCAGTATTTT

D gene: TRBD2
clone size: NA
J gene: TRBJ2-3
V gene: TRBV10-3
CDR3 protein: CAISESRRGGTDTQYF
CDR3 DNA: TGTGCCATCAGTGAGTCGAGGCGGGGGGGCACAGATACGCAGTATTTT

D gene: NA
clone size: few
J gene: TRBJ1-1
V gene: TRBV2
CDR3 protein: CASSERGEAEAFF
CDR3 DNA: TGTGCCAGCAGTGAACGAGGGGAGGCTGAAGCTTTCTTT

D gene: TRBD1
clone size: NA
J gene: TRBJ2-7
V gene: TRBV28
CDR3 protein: CASSEGQGSYEQYF
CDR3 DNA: TGTGCCAGCAGCGAGGGACAGGGTTCCTACGAGCAGTACTTC

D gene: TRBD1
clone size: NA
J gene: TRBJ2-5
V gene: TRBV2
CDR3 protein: CASSEGDRGRETQYF
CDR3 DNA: TGTGCCAGCAGTGAGGGGGACAGGGGGCGGGAGACCCAGTACTTC

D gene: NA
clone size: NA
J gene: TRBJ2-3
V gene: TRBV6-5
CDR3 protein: CASRESSYTDTQYF
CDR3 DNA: TGTGCCAGCAGGGAGTCTTCCTACACAGATACGCAGTATTTT

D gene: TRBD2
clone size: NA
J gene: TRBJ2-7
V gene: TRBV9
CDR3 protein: CASSGVASGYEQYF
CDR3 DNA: TGTGCCAGCAGCGGGGTTGCTAGCGGCTACGAGCAGTACTTC

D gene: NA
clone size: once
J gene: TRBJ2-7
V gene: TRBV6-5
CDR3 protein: CASSYQQLAPYEQYF
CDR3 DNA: TGTGCCAGCAGTTACCAACAGCTAGCCCCCTACGAGCAGTACTTC

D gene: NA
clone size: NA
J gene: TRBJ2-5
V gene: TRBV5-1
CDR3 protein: CASSLEGAQGTQYF
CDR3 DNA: TGCGCCAGCAGCTTGGAGGGAGCCCAAGGGACCCAGTACTTC